The next 9 T cell receptor beta chains were all read from a single sample in a study of vaccination and CD4 T cells after COVID-19 (dated by TCRdb to between 2021 and 2022). Receptor libraries were prepared by PCR. Sequenced on an Illumina iSeq 100. DNA from cultured CD4+ T cells underwent TCR sequencing with the Oncomine TCR Beta short-read assay at the Johns Hopkins FTIC core. In TCRdb, the public reads were trimmed at Q25 with fastp and aligned with MiXCR, with productive beta chains retained. Rows are unified per CDR3 protein, each entry keeping the most common DNA and genes. For this sample there are roughly 20,000 distinct CDR3 sequences; roughly two fifths appear just once. Around 8.1% of the sample lies in the top ten. Their antigen targets remain unknown. The treatment or condition label, read with the paper, signifies: roughly 10-day PBMC culture with coronavirus spike peptide pools or control peptides (ViraFEST assay).

The input for sequencing was CD4+ T cells from blood, cultured in vitro, taken after SARS-CoV-2 vaccination. The receptors were sampled from a human donor who had recovered from COVID-19.

The CDR3 region has the DNA TGTGCCAGCAGTTTGCCACAGGGTCAGCAGTATTTT. This gives the protein CASSLPQGQQYF. The J gene is TRBJ2-3, the V gene TRBV12-3 or TRBV12-4; possibly TRBD1 for D (6 bases). The V end lost 3 bases, the J end lost 11 bases, and 12 bases lay between the germline ends. The CDR3 contains 12 residues.

The chain employs TRBV5-4 and TRBJ1-1, with D possibly TRBD1 on 5 matching bases. Trimming took 1 base from V and 2 from J, leaving 9 bases between them. Germline assignment: CDR1 SGHNT and CDR2 YYREEE (reference sequence). This CDR3 is 14 amino acids long. The CDR3 DNA is TGTGCCAGCAGCTTGCGACAGAGAAACACTGAAGCTTTCTTT. It codes for CASSLRQRNTEAFF.

The genes are TRBV7-6 and TRBJ1-1, with no clear D. Germline V lookup: CDR1 SGHVS, CDR2 FNYEAQ. The CDR3 covers 15 residues. V gave up 1 base and J gave up 2 bases, with 11 bases separating them. CDR3 DNA sequence: TGTGCCAGCAGCTTAGGTCCAGCGCTAAACACTGAAGCTTTCTTT. This gives the protein CASSLGPALNTEAFF. The full variable domain, in which reference TRBV7-6 and TRBJ1-1 provide the parts outside the CDR3, is GAGVSQSPRYKVTKRGQDVALRCDPISGHVSLYWYRQALGQGPEFLTYFNYEAQQDKSGLPNDRFSAERPEGSISTLTIQRTEQRDSAMYRCASSLGPALNTEAFFGQGTRLTVV.

V and J are TRBV16 and TRBJ1-2; D not certain. This CDR3 comprises 15 residues. Looked up from germline, CDR1 is KGHSY and CDR2 is FQNENV. V was clipped by 1 base and J by 7 bases, with 16 bases between them. In nucleotides, the CDR3 is TGTGCCAGCAGCCAATTACCAGTCGAGTGGAGTGGCTACACCTTC. Its translation is CASSQLPVEWSGYTF. Looking up the rest from reference TRBV16 and TRBJ1-2 gives the full variable domain: GEEVAQTPKHLVRGEGQKAKLYCAPIKGHSYVFWYQQVLKNEFKFLISFQNENVFDETGMPKERFSAKCLPNSPCSLEIQATKLEDSAVYFCASSQLPVEWSGYTFGSGTRLTVV.

The rearrangement uses TRBV20-1 and TRBJ2-5; tentatively, D is TRBD2 (6 bases). Trimming took 4 bases from V and 1 from J, leaving 13 bases between them. The length of the CDR3 is 14 residues. Germline V gene data show CDR1 as DFQATT and CDR2 as SNEGSKA (reference sequence). The CDR3, as DNA: TGCAGTGCTACCGTCGGAGCGGGCCAAGAGACCCAGTACTTC. This codes for CSATVGAGQETQYF.

The rearrangement links TRBV10-3 to TRBJ2-7, with D possibly TRBD2 on 5 matching bases. Per germline, CDR1 ENHRY and CDR2 SYGVKD. Trimming removed 6 bases from V and 3 bases from J, with 9 bases in between. The CDR3 length is 12 residues. The CDR3 here is CAISGVGYEQYF. The CDR3 DNA reads as TGTGCCATCAGCGGGGTCGGCTACGAGCAGTACTTC.

In this sample, this clonotype turned up a few times. This sequence joins TRBV2 and TRBJ2-2, with 7 bases fitting TRBD2. Germline assignment: CDR1 SNHLY and CDR2 FYNNEI. Trimming took 6 bases from V and 7 from J; bases not matched to a gene: 5. This CDR3 is built from 13 residues. In DNA form, the CDR3 reads TGTGCCAGCAGCCGACTAGCTGGCGGGGAGCTGTTTTTT. Residues: CASSRLAGGELFF.

The rearrangement joins TRBV6-1 to TRBJ2-7, with TRBD1 matching over 12 bases. There are 13 residues in the CDR3. V was pared by 8 bases and J by 2 bases, with 1 base of the junction left unmatched. Germline V gene lookup returns CDR1 MNHNS and CDR2 SASEGT. The chain's CDR3 is CASRDRGPYEQYF. DNA for the CDR3: TGTGCCAGCCGGGACAGGGGGCCCTACGAGCAGTACTTC.

This clonotype was observed a handful of times. The chain has TRBV7-9 and TRBJ2-1, with TRBD2 identical over 8 bases. V was pared by 0 bases and J by 7 bases, with 2 bases of the junction left unmatched. The CDR3 length is 14 residues. Germline values: CDR1 SEHNR, CDR2 FQNEAQ (reference sequence). CDR3 in DNA: TGTGCCAGCAGCTTAGCTAGCGGGACGAATGAGCAGTTCTTC. It specifies CASSLASGTNEQFF.